This T cell receptor beta chain derives from a study of T-cell reconstitution after alpha-beta-depleted transplantation in children. Whole-study results and caveats: After transplant, high TCRbeta diversity at day 60 in some patients arose from surviving recipient T cells and thymic progenitors. Among T cells one year after transplant, newly produced cells accounted for most counts and diversity.

Unique molecular identifiers were used to barcode this TCRbeta library. TCRdb re-derived calls from the PCR reads in MiXCR, one entry per CDR3 protein. Seen here are about 590,000 distinct CDR3 sequences, around 13% observed once, and the top ten hold about 2.2%. This clonotype was detected ten times or more. What it binds is not known. The germline CDR1 and CDR2 sequences are SEHNR and FQNEAQ (reference sequence). This CDR3 comprises 13 residues. Trimming removed 3 bases from V and 5 bases from J; junction bases left unmatched: 2. This TCR was sampled from a male patient between 10 and 17 years old who had a stem cell transplant for acute myeloid leukemia, so the T cells may come from the graft donor. The sequencing used PBMCs, mostly from graft donor cells, collected 360 days after TCRalphabeta/CD19-depleted stem cell transplant. V gene TRBV7-9 combines with J gene TRBJ2-7, with 9 bases matching TRBD1. CDR3 nucleotide sequence: TGTGCCAGCAGCTTGGGACAGGGCGACGAGCAGTACTTC. Encoded protein: CASSLGQGDEQYF.